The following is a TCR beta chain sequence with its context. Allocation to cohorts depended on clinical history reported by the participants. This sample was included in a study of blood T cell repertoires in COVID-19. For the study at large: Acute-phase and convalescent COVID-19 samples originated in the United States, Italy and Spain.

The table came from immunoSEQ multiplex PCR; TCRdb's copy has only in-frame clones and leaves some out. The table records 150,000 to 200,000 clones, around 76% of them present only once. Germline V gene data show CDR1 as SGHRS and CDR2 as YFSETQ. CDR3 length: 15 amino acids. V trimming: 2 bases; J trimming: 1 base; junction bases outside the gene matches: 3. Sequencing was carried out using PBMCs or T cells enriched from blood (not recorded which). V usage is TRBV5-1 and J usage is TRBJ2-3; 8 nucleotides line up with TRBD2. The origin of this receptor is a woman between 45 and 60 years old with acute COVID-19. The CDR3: CASSFGREGTDTQYF. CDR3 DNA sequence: TGCGCCAGCAGCTTTGGGCGGGAGGGCACAGATACGCAGTATTTT.